The source of this T cell receptor (beta chain) is a study of vaccination effects on CD4 cells after COVID-19. The ViraFEST assay expanded antigen-specific CD4+ T cells with viral peptide pools before sequencing. CD4+ T cell isolation took place after 10 days of culture. Participants completed two doses of the BNT162b2 or mRNA-1273 vaccine. TCRdb keeps only in-frame clones here, not all; method: immunoSEQ multiplex PCR. The sample includes roughly 71,000 clones, approximately 80% seen only once; the top ten take 1.2%. As regards this clone: Its antigen is still unknown. Other DNA sequences of this sample code for an identical CDR3.

This sequence originates from a human donor who received a COVID-19 vaccine. The source material was CD4+ T cells from PBMCs cultured with HCoV-229E spike peptides, sampled after COVID-19 vaccination.

Here the CDR3 reads CASSPGQGYQPQHF. In DNA, the CDR3 is TGTGCCAGCAGCCCGGGACAGGGTTATCAGCCCCAGCATTTT. The genes are TRBV7-2 and TRBJ1-5, with TRBD1 identical over 9 bases. The CDR3 covers 14 residues. Trimming cost V 5 bases and J 5 bases; bases outside gene matches: 4. Germline V gives CDR1 SGHTA, CDR2 FQGNSA.